The clone carrying this T cell receptor (beta chain) was seen a handful of times. What it binds is not known. This sample was taken from a study of T-cell memory formation after mild COVID-19. As for the study in general: Largely donor-specific sequence clusters came from a couple of donors.

TCRdb recomputed calls from the 5' RACE reads with MiXCR, one row per CDR3 protein. The sample carries 390,000 or so distinct CDR3 sequences, 16% recorded once. V lost 2 bases and J lost 5, with 12 bases in between. Germline V gene lookup returns CDR1 MNHEY and CDR2 SVGEGT. The CDR3 contains 14 residues. Study conclusions and caveats: The pre-infection memory compartment contained some responding clones, suggesting cross-reactive memory joined. Contracting clones from day 15 to 85 had balanced CD4/CD8; later expanders favoured CD4+.

The sample was PBMCs or a T cell subset sorted from them (not recorded which). This receptor was identified in a young man who had mild COVID-19 (a few samples of this study predate the infection). Cell type and time point are not known. The chain is built from TRBV6-2 or TRBV6-3 and TRBJ2-5; D possibly corresponds to TRBD2 (6 bases). The CDR3 is CASSYVREPETQYF. CDR3 bases: TGTGCCAGCAGTTACGTCCGGGAGCCCGAGACCCAGTACTTC.